This passage covers 14 T cell receptor beta chains from one sample sequenced in a study of T cells in localized non-small cell lung cancer. The method was immunoSEQ multiplex PCR; TCRdb's version includes in-frame clones alone and lacks a portion of them. The sample has about 41,000 clones, roughly 90% seen once. The sequencing used peripheral blood, collected before any cancer treatment. All receptors derive from a female donor older than 55 with stage I squamous cell lung carcinoma.

The chain uses TRBV5-1 and TRBJ2-5; perhaps TRBD2 as D (5 bases). Germline V gives CDR1 SGHRS, CDR2 YFSETQ. Trimming removed 2 bases from V and 5 bases from J, with 10 bases in between. The CDR3 extends over 13 amino acids. The CDR3: CASSLNTRETQYF. The CDR3 DNA sequence: TGCGCCAGCAGCTTAAACACTAGGGAGACCCAGTACTTC.

CDR3: CASSLPGRGSYGYTF. In DNA form, the CDR3 reads TGTGCCAGCAGCTTGCCCGGTAGGGGGAGCTATGGCTACACCTTC. The gene calls are TRBV5-4 and TRBJ1-2; perhaps TRBD1 as D (6 bases). This CDR3 comprises 15 residues. The V gene lost 1 base and the J gene lost 4 bases, with 14 bases spanning the gap. The germline CDR1 and CDR2 sequences are SGHNT and YYREEE (reference sequence).

J is TRBJ2-3 and V is TRBV2; 11 bases fit TRBD2. This CDR3 has 17 amino acids. V shed 2 bases, J shed 7 bases, and the junction held 11 bases outside the gene matches. CDR1 and CDR2 from the germline V gene are SNHLY and FYNNEI. The CDR3 bases are TGTGCCAGCAGTGAACGGGTAGCGGGAGGGCCGAGGAATACGCAGTATTTT. As protein: CASSERVAGGPRNTQYF.

The chain carries TRBV2 and TRBJ2-1; D not resolved. The CDR3 loop spans 15 amino acids. The germline V gene encodes CDR1 SNHLY and CDR2 FYNNEI. Between the trimmed V and J ends, which lost 4 bases and 2 bases, there was a span of 12 bases. In nucleotides, the CDR3 is TGTGCCAGCAGTGGACAAAGAATAACCTACAATGAGCAGTTCTTC. This encodes CASSGQRITYNEQFF.

This clone was seen a handful of times. CDR3 region: CASSLGTPNTEAFF. The CDR3 DNA reads as TGTGCCAGCAGCCTTGGGACACCCAACACTGAAGCTTTCTTT. V is TRBV7-3 and J is TRBJ1-1, with a weak D call TRBD1 (6 bases). The CDR3 has 14 amino acids. Germline-derived CDR1 and CDR2 are SGHTA and FQGTGA. The ends were cut back, 5 bases at V and 2 bases at J, with 12 bases in the middle.

The V call is TRBV19, the J call TRBJ1-5; D unclear. The V gene's germline CDR1 is LNHDA and CDR2 SQIVND (reference sequence). This CDR3 spans 14 amino acids. V lost 6 bases, J lost 3 bases, and 12 bases lay in between. CDR3 amino acids: CASREGSFNQPQHF. The CDR3, as DNA: TGTGCCAGTAGAGAGGGCTCCTTCAATCAGCCCCAGCATTTT.

The chain links TRBV4-3 to TRBJ1-2, with 9 bases lining up with TRBD1. Per the germline V gene, CDR1 is LGHNA and CDR2 is YSLEER. The CDR3 is 14 residues long. The J segment lost 5 bases and the V segment lost 4 bases, leaving 5 bases of the junction unmatched. The CDR3 region is CASSRDRDFYGYTF. The DNA of the CDR3 is TGCGCCAGCAGCCGGGACAGGGATTTTTATGGCTACACCTTC.

V gene TRBV6-6 combines with J gene TRBJ2-1; D is ambiguous. V was shortened by 10 bases and J by 8 bases, with 12 bases between the two germline ends. The V gene's germline CDR1 is MNHNY and CDR2 SVGAGI (reference sequence). The CDR3 spans 11 residues. The CDR3 here is CATGASDEQFF. CDR3 DNA: TGTGCCACTGGTGCTTCCGATGAGCAGTTCTTC.

This clone occurred once. CDR3 amino acids: CASSTMGGHYEQYF. The DNA of the CDR3 is TGTGCCAGCAGTACCATGGGGGGACACTACGAGCAGTACTTC. This chain connects TRBV7-3 to TRBJ2-7; the D gene could be TRBD1 or TRBD2 (6 bases each). Germline V lookup: CDR1 SGHTA, CDR2 FQGTGA. The V gene lost 6 bases and the J gene lost 3 bases, with 15 bases spanning the gap. There are 14 residues in the CDR3. Full variable domain (rest looked up from reference TRBV7-3 and TRBJ2-7): GAGVSQTPSNKVTEKGKYVELRCDPISGHTALYWYRQSLGQGPEFLIYFQGTGAADDSGLPNDRFFAVRPEGSVSTLKIQRTERGDSAVYLCASSTMGGHYEQYFGPGTRLTVT.

The chain joins TRBV11-3 to TRBJ2-2; 9 bases match TRBD1. This CDR3 region has 14 residues. Unmatched junction bases numbered 2, after V lost 5 bases and J lost 4 bases. CDR1 is SGHNT, CDR2 YENEEA, per germline. For the CDR3, the DNA is TGTGCCAGCAGCCGGGACAGGGTCACCGGGGAGCTGTTTTTT. As protein: CASSRDRVTGELFF.

The V and J genes are TRBV19 and TRBJ2-7; D is undetermined. Germline lookup yields CDR1 LNHDA and CDR2 SQIVND (reference sequence). The CDR3 has 13 amino acids. Between the trimmed V and J ends, which lost 6 bases and 0 bases, there was a span of 9 bases. CDR3 amino acids: CASRDLSSYEQYF. CDR3 coding DNA: TGTGCCAGTAGAGACCTCAGCTCCTACGAGCAGTACTTC.

This chain uses TRBV7-2 with TRBJ2-7; 7 bases line up with TRBD2. The junction had 4 bases not matched to a gene; V was cut back by 3 bases and J by 2 bases. Germline CDR1 reads SGHTA; CDR2 reads FQGNSA. The CDR3 has 14 residues. The CDR3 region is CASSFTAGAYEQYF. DNA for the CDR3: TGTGCCAGCAGCTTCACGGCGGGAGCCTACGAGCAGTACTTC.

The CDR3 DNA reads as TGTGCCAGCAGCTTACAGGGGGCGGAGCAGTACTTC. As protein: CASSLQGAEQYF. The rearrangement uses TRBV5-8 and TRBJ2-7, with TRBD1 identical over 9 bases. This CDR3 spans 12 amino acids. CDR1 SGHTS and CDR2 YDEGEE come from the germline V gene. Unmatched junction bases numbered 1, after V lost 2 bases and J lost 7 bases. Together with reference TRBV5-8 and TRBJ2-7, the CDR3 gives the full variable domain: EAGVTQSPTHLIKTRGQQATLRCSPISGHTSVYWYQQALGLGLQFLLWYDEGEERNRGNFPPRFSGRQFPNYSSELNVNALELEDSALYLCASSLQGAEQYFGPGTRLTVT.

The J gene is TRBJ1-2, the V gene TRBV7-9, with D possibly matching TRBD1 (5 bases). CDR1 is SEHNR, CDR2 FQNEAQ, per germline (reference sequence). CDR3 length equals 14 residues. The V end lost 1 base, the J end lost 7 bases, and 13 bases lay between the germline ends. The CDR3 DNA reads TGTGCCAGCAGCTTAGGGGCGGCCACAGGTGGCTACACCTTC. Protein product: CASSLGAATGGYTF.